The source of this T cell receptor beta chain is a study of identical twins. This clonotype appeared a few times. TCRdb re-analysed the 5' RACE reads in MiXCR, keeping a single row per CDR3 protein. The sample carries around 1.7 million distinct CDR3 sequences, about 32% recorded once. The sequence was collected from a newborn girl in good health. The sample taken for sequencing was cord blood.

The CDR3 nucleotides are TGTGCCAGCAGCTTAGTGACAGGGACCTATAATTCACCCCTCCACTTT. Its protein is CASSLVTGTYNSPLHF. The chain links TRBV7-2 to TRBJ1-6, with 7 nucleotides matching TRBD1. V lost 1 base and J lost 2; bases outside the gene matches: 2. CDR3 size: 16 residues. From germline, CDR1 is SGHTA and CDR2 FQGNSA.